Presented here are 20 T cell receptor beta chains from one specimen sequenced in a study of blood T cell repertoires in COVID-19 (dated by TCRdb to the early 2020s). The library was made by the immunoSEQ multiplex PCR assay. TCRdb took over this immuneACCESS table, retaining in-frame rearrangements with V and J assigned. Such tables are incomplete; in checked studies, under half of the missing clones stem from an unresolved V gene, and the remainder is unexplained. The sample table holds some 74,000 clones, of which roughly 80% were seen once. Approximately 4.4% of the sample belongs to the ten largest clones. Sequencing input: peripheral blood. Receptors originate from a woman older than 75 with active or convalescent COVID-19.

This rearrangement joins TRBV7-2 to TRBJ1-1; TRBD1 matches 7 bases. The V gene end was trimmed by 1 base and the J gene end by 11 bases; junction bases not matched to a gene: 7. The CDR3 totals 13 residues. The germline V gene encodes CDR1 SGHTA and CDR2 FQGNSA. The CDR3 DNA reads as TGTGCCAGCAGCTTAGAAAGGGGGCAGGGGGCTTTCTTT. This sequence encodes CASSLERGQGAFF.

The V and J genes are TRBV30 and TRBJ1-2; the match to TRBD1 covers 9 bases. CDR1 and CDR2 (germline): GTSNPN, SVGIG (reference sequence). The CDR3 has 13 amino acids. V lost 5 bases to trimming and J lost 0 bases; unmatched junction nucleotides: 1. The CDR3 spells CAWWTGANYGYTF. Here the CDR3 DNA reads TGTGCCTGGTGGACAGGGGCTAACTATGGCTACACCTTC.

This chain joins TRBV21-1 and TRBJ2-1; the D call of TRBD1 is as the table states it, not checked on the DNA. TRBV21-1 is recorded as a pseudogene. The CDR3 is made up of 17 amino acids. The CDR3 sequence: CASSKAGGQNYYNEQFF. CDR3 sequence (DNA): TGTGCCAGCAGCAAAGCAGGGGGACAGAACTACTACAATGAGCAGTTCTTC.

The chain couples TRBV28 to TRBJ1-6, with unresolved D. CDR3 length equals 14 residues. The germline V gene encodes CDR1 MDHEN and CDR2 SYDVKM. Trimming left V 6 bases short and J 1 base short, with 7 bases between. The DNA for the CDR3 is TGTGCCAGCAGACTAGGGTCCTATAATTCACCCCTCCACTTT. It translates to CASRLGSYNSPLHF.

The chain recombines TRBV7-9 with TRBJ1-1; no firm D call. V was cut by 1 base and J by 5 bases, with 8 bases left in between. The CDR3 spans 13 residues. CDR1 and CDR2 from the germline V gene are SEHNR and FQNEAQ (reference sequence). The CDR3 DNA is TGTGCCAGCAGCTTAGTAGAGGGTACTGAAGCTTTCTTT. Amino acid sequence: CASSLVEGTEAFF. Full variable domain (remainder filled in from reference TRBV7-9 and TRBJ1-1): DTGVSQNPRHKITKRGQNVTFRCDPISEHNRLYWYRQTLGQGPEFLTYFQNEAQLEKSRLLSDRFSAERPKGSFSTLEIQRTEQGDSAMYLCASSLVEGTEAFFGQGTRLTVV.

CDR3: CASSLIIVAGDTQYF. CDR3 bases: TGTGCCAGCAGCTTAATAATCGTAGCGGGGGATACGCAGTATTTT. The chain employs TRBV7-2 and TRBJ2-3; 8 nucleotides match TRBD2. V lost 2 bases, J lost 6 bases, and 7 bases stayed unmatched. CDR1 is SGHTA, CDR2 FQGNSA, per germline. This CDR3 is built from 15 residues.

This chain joins TRBV4-1 and TRBJ2-1, with TRBD2 identical over 7 bases. This CDR3 contains 15 residues. Unmatched junction bases numbered 8, after V lost 0 bases and J lost 9 bases. The V gene's germline CDR1 is MGHRA and CDR2 YSYEKL. For the CDR3, the DNA is TGCGCCAGCAGCCAAGATGGACTAGATTGGGGTGAGCAGTTCTTC. As protein: CASSQDGLDWGEQFF.

J is TRBJ2-7 and V is TRBV5-4; D is perhaps TRBD2 (7 bases). Trimming pared 3 bases from V and 3 bases from J, leaving 16 bases between. This CDR3 spans 15 amino acids. The germline V gene encodes CDR1 SGHNT and CDR2 YYREEE (reference sequence). The CDR3 region has the DNA TGTGCCAGCAGCTCCCCTGCGGGGGCTGACTACGAGCAGTACTTC. This gives the protein CASSSPAGADYEQYF.

The V call is TRBV28, the J call TRBJ1-2; 7 nucleotides match TRBD1. The ends lost 5 bases at V and 2 bases at J; junction bases unmatched: 11. CDR1 and CDR2 from the germline V gene are MDHEN and SYDVKM. CDR3 size: 16 residues. The CDR3 sequence is CASSPPGGQKNYGYTF. In DNA, the CDR3 is TGTGCCAGCAGTCCTCCCGGGGGACAGAAGAACTATGGCTACACCTTC.

This chain joins TRBV2 and TRBJ2-7; 7 nucleotides match TRBD1. CDR1 and CDR2 (germline): SNHLY, FYNNEI. J was trimmed by 2 bases and V by 7 bases; bases with no gene match: 5. The CDR3 is 13 amino acids. The CDR3 DNA is TGTGCCAGCACCCTGACAGGGACCTACGAGCAGTACTTC. Its translation is CASTLTGTYEQYF.

The chain combines TRBV6-6 with TRBJ1-1; D is ambiguous. The CDR3 is 14 amino acids. The germline V gene encodes CDR1 MNHNY and CDR2 SVGAGI (reference sequence). The germline V and J ends were trimmed by 3 bases and 1 base, with 9 bases remaining between them. In DNA form, the CDR3 reads TGTGCCAGCAGTTATTCAGAGGGGAACACTGAAGCTTTCTTT. Translating it yields CASSYSEGNTEAFF.

Remarks on this clone: One junction end disagrees with the germline gene, perhaps due to a read error. This chain connects TRBV29-1 to TRBJ2-7; possibly TRBD1 or TRBD2 for D (5 bases each). The CDR3 spans 14 residues. The germline CDR1 and CDR2 sequences are SQVTM and ANQGSEA. This CDR3 is CSVEGAGTSYEQYF. In DNA, the CDR3 is TGCAGCGTCGAAGGGGCGGGTACGTCCTACGAGCAGTACTTC.

The rearrangement joins TRBV7-9 to TRBJ2-7, with 9 nucleotides matching TRBD1. The ends lost 5 bases at V and 3 bases at J; junction bases unmatched: 8. This CDR3 is built from 15 residues. CDR1 and CDR2 from the germline V gene are SEHNR and FQNEAQ (reference sequence). For the CDR3, the DNA is TGTGCCAGCAGCCATACCAGACAGGGGGGCTACGAGCAGTACTTC. This translates into CASSHTRQGGYEQYF. Variable domain in full (rest from reference TRBV7-9 and TRBJ2-7): DTGVSQNPRHKITKRGQNVTFRCDPISEHNRLYWYRQTLGQGPEFLTYFQNEAQLEKSRLLSDRFSAERPKGSFSTLEIQRTEQGDSAMYLCASSHTRQGGYEQYFGPGTRLTVT.

This clone showed up just once. The genes are TRBV9 and TRBJ2-5; D not resolved. Germline-derived CDR1 and CDR2 are SGDLS and YYNGEE. This CDR3 is built from 12 residues. Deletions cut 3 bases from V and 5 bases from J, with 8 bases between. CDR3 in DNA: TGTGCCAGCAGCGGAGCCCGGGAGACCCAGTACTTC. It encodes CASSGARETQYF.

The chain joins TRBV20-1 to TRBJ1-2; possible D gene TRBD1, 5 bases. The V end lost 0 bases, the J end lost 8 bases, and 7 bases lay between the germline ends. CDR3 length equals 11 residues. Germline CDR1 and CDR2: DFQATT and SNEGSKA (reference sequence). CDR3 sequence (DNA): TGCAGTGCTAGAGAACAGGTCGGCTACACCTTC. Translating gives CSAREQVGYTF.

The chain is built from TRBV30 and TRBJ2-1; TRBD1 agrees at 8 bases. This CDR3 is 15 amino acids long. Trimming cost V 0 bases and J 9 bases; bases outside gene matches: 10. Looked up from germline, CDR1 is GTSNPN and CDR2 is SVGIG (reference sequence). As DNA, the CDR3 is TGTGCCTGGAGTGTAGATGTCAGGGGGCCGGGTGAGCAGTTCTTC. Translation: CAWSVDVRGPGEQFF.

The chain recombines TRBV6-5 with TRBJ2-2; D ambiguous. The germline V and J ends were trimmed by 6 bases and 0 bases, with 11 bases remaining between them. This CDR3 spans 15 amino acids. Germline values: CDR1 MNHEY, CDR2 SVGAGI. The CDR3 here is CASRTGDSNTGELFF. DNA of the CDR3: TGTGCCAGCAGGACCGGAGACTCGAACACCGGGGAGCTGTTTTTT.

The chain carries TRBV19 and TRBJ2-5, with TRBD2 identical over 7 bases. The CDR3 runs to 14 residues. The germline CDR1 and CDR2 sequences are LNHDA and SQIVND (reference sequence). The V gene end was trimmed by 10 bases and the J gene end by 4 bases; junction bases not matched to a gene: 12. CDR3 coding DNA: TGTGCCACCGGACGGGCGGGAGTGGGAGAGACCCAGTACTTC. This codes for CATGRAGVGETQYF.

The rearrangement links TRBV19 to TRBJ1-2; 10 bases are a match to TRBD1. This CDR3 is 15 amino acids long. Germline CDR1 and CDR2: LNHDA and SQIVND (reference sequence). V lost 7 bases to trimming and J lost 0 bases; unmatched junction nucleotides: 5. The CDR3 coding sequence is TGTGCCAGTACCAGGGACAGGGGAGCTAACTATGGCTACACCTTC. Translating it yields CASTRDRGANYGYTF.

This clone was detected only once. The CDR3 bases are TGTGCCAGCAGCCCAGGGGGCATCCAGTACTTC. Its protein product is CASSPGGIQYF. The genes are TRBV14 and TRBJ2-5; 8 bases agree with TRBD1. Germline values: CDR1 SGHDN, CDR2 FVKESK. The CDR3 spans 11 residues. The trim removed 4 bases at V and 10 bases at J, leaving 2 bases unmatched. Together with reference TRBV14 and TRBJ2-5, the CDR3 gives the full variable domain: EAGVTQFPSHSVIEKGQTVTLRCDPISGHDNLYWYRRVMGKEIKFLLHFVKESKQDESGMPNNRFLAERTGGTYSTLKVQPAELEDSGVYFCASSPGGIQYFGPGTRLLVL.